This is a list of T cell receptor beta chains from one sample in a study of T cell changes during pregnancy in multiple sclerosis. Some clones are missing from TCRdb's copy, which holds only in-frame ones; the method was immunoSEQ multiplex PCR. This table holds about 36,000 clones, about 92% found once. Sample: CD4+ T cells from peripheral blood mononuclear cells, taken in the third trimester of pregnancy. Receptors were obtained from a female donor in good health, enrolled as a control in a pregnancy study. Each CDR3 is given with its conserved first and last residue. A D gene is named only where the DNA matches it firmly. Part of the rows lack a size; the others show once, few, many or a class for expanded clones.

v_gene: TRBV4-3
j_gene: TRBJ2-5
d_gene: .
abundance: .
CDR3aa: CASSRWATGGGETQYF
CDR3nt: TGCGCCAGCAGCCGATGGGCCACAGGGGGGGGAGAGACCCAGTACTTC

v_gene: TRBV27
j_gene: TRBJ2-3
d_gene: .
abundance: .
CDR3aa: CASSLFDTTSTDTQYF
CDR3nt: TGTGCCAGCAGTTTATTTGACACCACTAGCACAGATACGCAGTATTTT

v_gene: TRBV7-7
j_gene: TRBJ2-3
d_gene: .
abundance: .
CDR3aa: CASSLELYPDTQYF
CDR3nt: TGTGCTAGCAGCTTAGAACTTTATCCGGATACGCAGTATTTT

v_gene: TRBV5-5
j_gene: TRBJ2-7
d_gene: .
abundance: .
CDR3aa: CASSREGGAYEQYF
CDR3nt: TGTGCCAGCAGCCGCGAGGGCGGGGCCTACGAGCAGTACTTC

v_gene: TRBV2
j_gene: TRBJ1-2
d_gene: .
abundance: few
CDR3aa: CATTRKGNRRGYTF
CDR3nt: TGTGCCACCACCCGGAAGGGGAATAGACGTGGCTACACCTTC

v_gene: TRBV6-5
j_gene: TRBJ1-2
d_gene: TRBD1
abundance: few
CDR3aa: CASRPTGDYGYTF
CDR3nt: TGTGCCAGCAGGCCCACAGGGGACTATGGCTACACCTTC

v_gene: TRBV19
j_gene: TRBJ1-1
d_gene: .
abundance: .
CDR3aa: CASSIAGMNTEAFF
CDR3nt: TGTGCCAGTAGTATAGCCGGGATGAACACTGAAGCTTTCTTT

v_gene: TRBV2
j_gene: TRBJ1-1
d_gene: .
abundance: .
CDR3aa: CASSWAGAEAFF
CDR3nt: TGTGCCAGCAGCTGGGCAGGGGCTGAAGCTTTCTTT

v_gene: TRBV13
j_gene: TRBJ2-7
d_gene: .
abundance: .
CDR3aa: CASSTGIGEQYF
CDR3nt: TGTGCCAGCAGTACAGGGATCGGCGAGCAGTACTTC

v_gene: TRBV15
j_gene: TRBJ2-2
d_gene: .
abundance: once
CDR3aa: CATSRDFSAGELFF
CDR3nt: TGTGCCACCAGCAGAGATTTCAGTGCCGGGGAGCTGTTTTTT